This TCR beta chain came from a study of OX40 agonist ivuxolimab in advanced cancers. About the full investigation: Ivuxolimab was a fully human IgG2 agonistic monoclonal antibody targeting the costimulatory receptor OX40 (CD134). Intravenous ivuxolimab was administered to patients every 2 weeks at six dose levels: 0.01, 0.1, 0.3, 1.5, 3 and 10 mg/kg. The paper covers the monotherapy dose-escalation part of the phase I ivuxolimab trial, which included N of about 50 patients. Peripheral TCRbeta sequencing was intended to test whether TCR sequence diversity was altered and clonal T-cell expansion was caused by ivuxolimab. Among the 52 dose-escalation patients, about 20 had hepatocellular carcinoma, around 15 melanoma, 9 renal cell carcinoma and 9 head and neck cancer. A male proportion of around 80% and a mean age of approximately 61 years, ranging from about 23 to 90, were recorded for the dose-escalation cohort. Patients were allowed to have had prior anti-PD-1, anti-PD-L1 or anti-CTLA-4 therapy, and 40% of the dose-escalation patients had previously received checkpoint inhibitors. Three dose-escalation patients achieved partial responses, one with hepatocellular carcinoma and two with cutaneous melanoma. What the research found in general, with its limitations: Low levels of normalized T-cell clonal expansion were also seen in some patients who did not respond. After ivuxolimab, expanded clones were on average more numerous among CD8+ T cells than among CD4+ T cells. The antigen specificity of the peripheral T cells that underwent clonal expansion was not determined. In partial responders in the 0.1-3.0 mg/kg groups, normalized peripheral clonal expansion was found to be among the lowest, especially among CD8+ T cells. At doses of 0.1 to 3.0 mg/kg, clonal expansion of both CD4+ and CD8+ blood T cells was observed from baseline to week 6.

Genomic DNA was isolated from the sorted cells so that the TCRbeta CDR3 region could be sequenced. The immunoSEQ Assay was used to sequence the TCRbeta CDR3 regions. Entries here come from immuneACCESS through TCRdb and include only in-frame sequences with V and J called. Some clones fail to appear in such tables; in the studies checked, an unresolved V gene covers under half of the shortfall, and the cause of the remainder is unknown. This sample lists around 15,000 clones; approximately 77% were detected once. Approximately 13% of the sample rests with the top ten. From its cysteine to its phenylalanine, the CDR3 spans 16 amino acids. The DNA shown is the 48-base CDR3, in frame from base 1. Cut back by 3 bases and 5 bases, the V and J ends lie 19 bases apart. The germline V gene yields SGDLS for CDR1 and YYNGEE for CDR2. Patients with autoimmune disease history or receiving systemic immunosuppression were excluded from the trial. Peripheral blood for TCR sequencing was collected from all dose cohorts at baseline, on cycle 4 day 1, and on cycle 7 day 1. The samples were drawn from a first-in-human, open-label, multicenter phase I dose-escalation trial of ivuxolimab. Adults with locally advanced or metastatic melanoma, renal cell, hepatocellular, or head and neck squamous cell carcinoma were enrolled in the trial. Before TCR sequencing, CD4+ T cells and CD8+ T cells were sorted from peripheral blood as separate populations.

Concerning this clone: The antigen it binds to is not known. Base qualities are missing; no much larger clone stands one base away.

The sequencing used CD4+ or CD8+ T cells sorted from blood, collected in a trial of the OX40 agonist ivuxolimab. The receptor comes from an adult with an advanced solid tumor such as melanoma, head and neck, liver or kidney cancer. This sequence uses TRBV9 and TRBJ2-3, and TRBD2 may be the D gene, going by 5 matching bases. The DNA reads as follows: TGTGCCAGCAGCGAAGGACTGACTCTAGGCGTAGATACGCAGTATTTT. It translates to CASSEGLTLGVDTQYF.